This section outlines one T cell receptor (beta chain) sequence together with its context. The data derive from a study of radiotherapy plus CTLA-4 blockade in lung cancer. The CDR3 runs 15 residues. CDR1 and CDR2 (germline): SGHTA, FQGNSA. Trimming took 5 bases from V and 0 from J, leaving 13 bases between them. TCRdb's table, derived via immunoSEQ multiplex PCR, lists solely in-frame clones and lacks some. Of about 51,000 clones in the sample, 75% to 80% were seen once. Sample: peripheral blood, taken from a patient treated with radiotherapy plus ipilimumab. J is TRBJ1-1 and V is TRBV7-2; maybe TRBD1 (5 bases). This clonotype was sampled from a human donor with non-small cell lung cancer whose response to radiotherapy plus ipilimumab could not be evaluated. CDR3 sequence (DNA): TGTGCCAGCAGCCCAAACAGGCTTATGAACACTGAAGCTTTCTTT. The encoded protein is CASSPNRLMNTEAFF.